This T cell receptor beta chain is from a study of blood T cell repertoires in COVID-19. Sequencing used immunoSEQ multiplex PCR; TCRdb keeps in-frame clones, though not all of them. The sample includes 150,000 to 180,000 clones, roughly 83% of them seen just once. CDR1 is LGHDT and CDR2 is YNNKEL in the germline V gene (reference sequence). The CDR3 consists of 14 residues. V dropped 6 bases and J dropped 6 bases, with 15 bases sitting between them. This receptor was identified in a woman in her fifties or sixties with COVID-19, enrolled during active disease. Sequences were obtained from peripheral blood. The chain combines TRBV3-1 (or the pseudogene TRBV3-2) with TRBJ2-1, with D tentatively TRBD2 (6 bases). CDR3: CASRQMAGSNEQFF. Written as DNA, the CDR3 is TGTGCCAGCAGGCAGATGGCGGGGTCCAATGAGCAGTTCTTC.